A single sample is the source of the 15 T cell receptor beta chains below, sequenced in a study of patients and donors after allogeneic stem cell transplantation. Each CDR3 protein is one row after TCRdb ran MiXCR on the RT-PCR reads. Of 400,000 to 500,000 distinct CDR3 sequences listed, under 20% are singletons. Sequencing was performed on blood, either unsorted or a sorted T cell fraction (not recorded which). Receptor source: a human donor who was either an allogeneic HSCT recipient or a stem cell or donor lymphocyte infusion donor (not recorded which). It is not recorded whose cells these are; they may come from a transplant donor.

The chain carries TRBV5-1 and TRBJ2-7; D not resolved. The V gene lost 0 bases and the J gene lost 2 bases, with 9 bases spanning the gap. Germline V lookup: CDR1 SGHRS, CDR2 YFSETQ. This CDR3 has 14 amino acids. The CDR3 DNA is TGCGCCAGCAGCTTGGGGGTAGCCCCCTACGAGCAGTACTTC. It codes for CASSLGVAPYEQYF.

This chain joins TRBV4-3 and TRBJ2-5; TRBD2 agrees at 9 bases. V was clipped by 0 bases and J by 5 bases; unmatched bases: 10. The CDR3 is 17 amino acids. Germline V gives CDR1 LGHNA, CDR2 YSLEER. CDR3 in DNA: TGCGCCAGCAGCCAAGAGAGAGATAGCGGGGGATGGGAGACCCAGTACTTC. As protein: CASSQERDSGGWETQYF.

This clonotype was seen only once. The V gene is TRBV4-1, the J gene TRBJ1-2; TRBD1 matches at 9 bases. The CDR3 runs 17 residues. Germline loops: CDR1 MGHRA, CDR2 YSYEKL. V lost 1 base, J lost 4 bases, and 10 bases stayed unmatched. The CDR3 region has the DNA TGCGCCAGCAGCCAAGGGCGGGGACAGGGATGGCCCTATGGCTACACCTTC. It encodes CASSQGRGQGWPYGYTF.

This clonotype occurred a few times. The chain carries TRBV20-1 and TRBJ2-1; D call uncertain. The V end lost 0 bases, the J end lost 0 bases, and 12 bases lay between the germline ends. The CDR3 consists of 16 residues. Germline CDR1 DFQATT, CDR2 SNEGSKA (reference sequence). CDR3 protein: CSAREGRISSYNEQFF. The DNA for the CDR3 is TGCAGTGCTAGAGAGGGCAGGATTAGCTCCTACAATGAGCAGTTCTTC.

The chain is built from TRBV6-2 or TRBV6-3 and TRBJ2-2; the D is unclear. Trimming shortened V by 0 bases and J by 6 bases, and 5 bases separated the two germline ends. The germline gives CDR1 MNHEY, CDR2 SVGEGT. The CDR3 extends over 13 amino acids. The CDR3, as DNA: TGTGCCAGCAGTTACTCCAGCTCCGGGGAGCTGTTTTTT. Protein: CASSYSSSGELFF.

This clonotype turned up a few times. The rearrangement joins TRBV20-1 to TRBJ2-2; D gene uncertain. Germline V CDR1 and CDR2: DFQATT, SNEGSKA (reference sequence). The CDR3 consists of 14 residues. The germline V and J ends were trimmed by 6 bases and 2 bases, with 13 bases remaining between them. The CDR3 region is CSALRRFNTGELFF. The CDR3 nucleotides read TGCAGTGCCCTCCGGCGGTTCAACACCGGGGAGCTGTTTTTT.

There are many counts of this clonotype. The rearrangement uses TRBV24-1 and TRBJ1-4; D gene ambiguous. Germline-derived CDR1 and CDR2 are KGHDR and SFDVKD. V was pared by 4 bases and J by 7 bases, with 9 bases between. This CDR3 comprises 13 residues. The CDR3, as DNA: TGTGCCACCAGTGAAATCGGCGGTGAAAAACTGTTTTTT. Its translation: CATSEIGGEKLFF.

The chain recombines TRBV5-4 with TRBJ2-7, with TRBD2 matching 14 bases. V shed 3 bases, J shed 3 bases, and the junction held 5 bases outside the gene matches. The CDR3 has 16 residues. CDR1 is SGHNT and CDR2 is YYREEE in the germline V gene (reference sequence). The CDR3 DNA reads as TGTGCCAGCAGCTCCCAGGGACTAGCGGGAGTCTACGAGCAGTACTTC. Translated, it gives CASSSQGLAGVYEQYF.

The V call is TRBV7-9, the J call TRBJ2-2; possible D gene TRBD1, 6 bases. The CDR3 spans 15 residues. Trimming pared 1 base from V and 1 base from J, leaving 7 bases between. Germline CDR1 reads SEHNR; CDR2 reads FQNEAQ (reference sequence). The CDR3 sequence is CASSLEQGNTGELFF. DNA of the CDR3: TGTGCCAGCAGCTTAGAACAGGGGAACACCGGGGAGCTGTTTTTT.

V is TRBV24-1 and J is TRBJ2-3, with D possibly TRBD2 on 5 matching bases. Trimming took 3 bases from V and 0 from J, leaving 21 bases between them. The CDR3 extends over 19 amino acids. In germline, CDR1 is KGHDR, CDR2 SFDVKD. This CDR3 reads CATSDPRRTRRDSTDTQYF. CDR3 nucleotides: TGTGCCACCAGTGATCCTCGGCGAACAAGACGGGATAGCACAGATACGCAGTATTTT.

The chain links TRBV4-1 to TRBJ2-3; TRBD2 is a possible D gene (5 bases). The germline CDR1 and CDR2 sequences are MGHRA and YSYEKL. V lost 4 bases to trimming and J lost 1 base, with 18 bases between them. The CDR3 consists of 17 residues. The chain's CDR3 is CASSRGISSLGTDTQYF. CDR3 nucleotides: TGCGCCAGCAGCCGAGGGATATCGAGTCTAGGCACAGATACGCAGTATTTT.

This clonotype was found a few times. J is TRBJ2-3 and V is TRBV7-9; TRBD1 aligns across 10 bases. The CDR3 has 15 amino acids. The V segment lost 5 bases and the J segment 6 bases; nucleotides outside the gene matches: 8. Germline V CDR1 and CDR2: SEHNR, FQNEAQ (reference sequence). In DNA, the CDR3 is TGTGCCAGCAGCCCAGGGACAGGGGTGGGGGATACGCAGTATTTT. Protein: CASSPGTGVGDTQYF.

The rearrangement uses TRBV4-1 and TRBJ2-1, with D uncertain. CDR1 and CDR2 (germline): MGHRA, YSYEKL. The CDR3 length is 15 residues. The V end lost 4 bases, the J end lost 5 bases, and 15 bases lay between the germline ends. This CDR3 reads CASSPVAVANNEQFF. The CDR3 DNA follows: TGCGCCAGCAGCCCAGTAGCAGTGGCCAACAATGAGCAGTTCTTC.

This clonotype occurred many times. The CDR3 here is CASSPYQETQYF. In DNA, the CDR3 is TGTGCCAGCTCACCGTACCAAGAGACCCAGTACTTC. The chain uses TRBV18 and TRBJ2-5; D is undetermined. The CDR3 extends over 12 amino acids. With 3 bases removed from V and 0 bases from J, the gap between germline ends came to 2 bases. Germline V gene data show CDR1 as KGHSH and CDR2 as LQKENI. Full variable domain (rest looked up from reference TRBV18 and TRBJ2-5): NAGVMQNPRHLVRRRGQEARLRCSPMKGHSHVYWYRQLPEEGLKFMVYLQKENIIDESGMPKERFSAEFPKEGPSILRIQQVVRGDSAAYFCASSPYQETQYFGPGTRLLVL.

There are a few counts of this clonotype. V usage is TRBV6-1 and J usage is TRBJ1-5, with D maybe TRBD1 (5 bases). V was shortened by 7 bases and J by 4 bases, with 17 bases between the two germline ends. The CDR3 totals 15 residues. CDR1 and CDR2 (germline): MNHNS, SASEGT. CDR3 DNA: TGTGCCAGCAAAATCGGCAGGGTTGGTAATCAGCCCCAGCATTTT. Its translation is CASKIGRVGNQPQHF.